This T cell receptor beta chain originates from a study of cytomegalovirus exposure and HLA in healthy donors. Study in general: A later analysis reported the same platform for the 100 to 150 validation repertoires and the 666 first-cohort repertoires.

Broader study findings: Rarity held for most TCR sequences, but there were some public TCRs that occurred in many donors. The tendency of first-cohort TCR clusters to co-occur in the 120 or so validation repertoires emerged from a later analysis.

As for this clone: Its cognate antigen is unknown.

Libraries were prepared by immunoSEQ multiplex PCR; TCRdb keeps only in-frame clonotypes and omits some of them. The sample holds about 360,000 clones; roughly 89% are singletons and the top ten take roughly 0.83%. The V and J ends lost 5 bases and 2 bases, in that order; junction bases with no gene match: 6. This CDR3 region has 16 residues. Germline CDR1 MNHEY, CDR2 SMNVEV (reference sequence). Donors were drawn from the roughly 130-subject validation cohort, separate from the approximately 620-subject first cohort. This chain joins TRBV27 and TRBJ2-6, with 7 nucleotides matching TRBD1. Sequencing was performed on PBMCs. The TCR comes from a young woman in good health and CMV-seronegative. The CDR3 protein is CASSIKTGAGANVLTF. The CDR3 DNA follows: TGTGCCAGCAGTATCAAAACAGGGGCTGGGGCCAACGTCCTGACTTTC.